A selection of T cell receptor beta chains follows, all from one sample in a study of regulatory T cells in long-lasting Graves disease. Via MiXCR, TCRdb re-called the multiplex PCR reads, giving one row per CDR3 protein. This table holds about 380,000 distinct CDR3 sequences, roughly a sixth found once. The sample was peripheral blood mononuclear cells (PBMCs), taken at new diagnosis, from a patient treated with antithyroid drugs. The source of these receptors is a female donor with Graves disease. CDR3s include the opening cysteine and the closing phenylalanine or tryptophan. A D gene is named only where the DNA matches it firmly. A row's size may be missing; if present it is once, few, many or a size class.

clone_size: once
j_call: TRBJ1-6
d_call: NA
v_call: TRBV5-4
cdr3_nt: TGTGCCAGCAGCTTGAGTGCAAGCGATTCGTGGAGTTCACCCCTCCACTTT
cdr3_aa: CASSLSASDSWSSPLHF

clone_size: many
j_call: TRBJ2-7
d_call: NA
v_call: TRBV28
cdr3_nt: TGTGCCAGCAGTTCCCCCATTGGGGACATGGGAGACGGAGGGCAGTACTTC
cdr3_aa: CASSSPIGDMGDGGQYF

clone_size: many
j_call: TRBJ2-7
d_call: NA
v_call: TRBV27
cdr3_nt: TGTGCCAGCAGTTACCCGCTCAGGGTTCACGAGCAGTACTTC
cdr3_aa: CASSYPLRVHEQYF

clone_size: NA
j_call: TRBJ2-1
d_call: TRBD2
v_call: TRBV19
cdr3_nt: TGTGCCAGTTCCGGCGGGCTAGCGGGAGAAAATGAGCAGTTCTTC
cdr3_aa: CASSGGLAGENEQFF

clone_size: NA
j_call: TRBJ1-1
d_call: NA
v_call: TRBV27
cdr3_nt: TGTGCCAGCAGTTTGGGGTGGGCACTGGAGACTGAAGCTTTCTTT
cdr3_aa: CASSLGWALETEAFF

clone_size: NA
j_call: TRBJ2-5
d_call: NA
v_call: TRBV7-2
cdr3_nt: TGTGCCAGCAGCTTAGCGATCCCCCCACGGGGGGAGACCCAGTACTTC
cdr3_aa: CASSLAIPPRGETQYF

clone_size: many
j_call: TRBJ1-1
d_call: NA
v_call: TRBV6-1
cdr3_nt: TGTGCCAGCAGTGAAGCGCTTTCGTACATATCGAACACTGAAGCTTTCTTT
cdr3_aa: CASSEALSYISNTEAFF

clone_size: many
j_call: TRBJ2-7
d_call: TRBD2
v_call: TRBV6-1
cdr3_nt: TGTGCCAGCAGCCGGACTAGCGACTCCTACGAGCAGTACTTC
cdr3_aa: CASSRTSDSYEQYF

clone_size: few
j_call: TRBJ1-1
d_call: NA
v_call: TRBV6-1
cdr3_nt: TGTGCCAGCACGGGTTGGGGAGGGAACACTGAAGCTTTCTTT
cdr3_aa: CASTGWGGNTEAFF

clone_size: many
j_call: TRBJ1-3
d_call: NA
v_call: TRBV11-2
cdr3_nt: TGTGCCAGCAGCCGTTGGGGGCTCCTCCGGAGAACTGGAAACACCATATATTTT
cdr3_aa: CASSRWGLLRRTGNTIYF

clone_size: NA
j_call: TRBJ2-4
d_call: TRBD1
v_call: TRBV12-3/TRBV12-4
cdr3_nt: TGTGCCAGCAGTTTAGGACGACAGGGGAAGAAAAACATTCAGTACTTC
cdr3_aa: CASSLGRQGKKNIQYF

clone_size: once
j_call: TRBJ1-2
d_call: NA
v_call: TRBV4-3
cdr3_nt: TGCGCCAGCAGCCAAGCCGGGGGGCAAGTGGGCTACACCTTC
cdr3_aa: CASSQAGGQVGYTF

clone_size: many
j_call: TRBJ1-1
d_call: NA
v_call: TRBV20-1
cdr3_nt: TGCAGTGCTAGGCCAGGTCTCCTTATGAACACTGAAGCTTTCTTT
cdr3_aa: CSARPGLLMNTEAFF

clone_size: many
j_call: TRBJ1-2
d_call: NA
v_call: TRBV12-3/TRBV12-4
cdr3_nt: TGTGCCAGCAGTTTGGCCCATGGGGCTGGCTACACCTTC
cdr3_aa: CASSLAHGAGYTF

clone_size: NA
j_call: TRBJ1-1
d_call: NA
v_call: TRBV11-2
cdr3_nt: TGTGCCAGCAGCCCGTTAATTGGGGACATCTTCTGGGGGAACACTGAAGCTTTCTTT
cdr3_aa: CASSPLIGDIFWGNTEAFF

clone_size: many
j_call: TRBJ2-1
d_call: NA
v_call: TRBV2
cdr3_nt: TGTGCCAGCAGCCCCGGGATCAGTCCCTCGGATGAGCAGTTCTTC
cdr3_aa: CASSPGISPSDEQFF

clone_size: many
j_call: TRBJ2-6
d_call: NA
v_call: TRBV6-1
cdr3_nt: TGTGCCAGCAGTATCCATATTAGGGTCCCTGGGGCCAACGTCCTGACTTTC
cdr3_aa: CASSIHIRVPGANVLTF

clone_size: NA
j_call: TRBJ1-4
d_call: NA
v_call: TRBV12-3/TRBV12-4
cdr3_nt: TGTGCCAGCACCCCAGATCGAAGGGAAAAACTGTTTTTT
cdr3_aa: CASTPDRREKLFF

clone_size: many
j_call: TRBJ1-2
d_call: NA
v_call: TRBV5-1
cdr3_nt: TGTGCCAGCAGCTTAGGACGCTTTATTAACTATGGCTACACCTTC
cdr3_aa: CASSLGRFINYGYTF

clone_size: many
j_call: TRBJ2-5
d_call: TRBD2
v_call: TRBV12-3/TRBV12-4
cdr3_nt: TGTGCCAGCAGTTGGGGACTAGCGGGAGGGCCAGAGACCCAGTACTTC
cdr3_aa: CASSWGLAGGPETQYF